These T cell receptor beta chains were read from a single sample in a study of T cells expressing NK-cell markers. TCRdb reanalyzed the 5' RACE reads and collapses them to one entry per CDR3 protein, without DNA. The sample yields roughly 350,000 distinct CDR3 sequences, of which the top ten take up roughly 5.2%. The sample comprised blood T cells: a sorted CD56 or NKG2C T cell subset, CD4+ or CD8+ T cells, or bulk PBMC T cells (not recorded which). These receptors all stem from a man aged 18-69 years in good health. Each CDR3 is given with its conserved first and last residue.

V gene	J gene	CDR3 protein
TRBV3-1	TRBJ2-5	CASIKRAGEATQYF
TRBV20-1	TRBJ1-1	CSAFPLRGALNTEAFF
TRBV7-6	TRBJ1-1	CSTGWGTEAFF
TRBV4-2	TRBJ2-1	CASSPTARTSGGDEQFF
TRBV18	TRBJ2-3	CASSPLPEATSGGNADTQYF
TRBV28	TRBJ2-1	CASIPTHQLGGPNEQFF
TRBV7-9	TRBJ2-3	CASTLGTSMDTQYF
TRBV7-9	TRBJ2-2	CASIQPPDPSNTGELFF
TRBV7-8	TRBJ2-3	CASSPGGSTARYDTQYF
TRBV4-2	TRBJ2-1	CASSQVNRGDDEQFF
TRBV6-1	TRBJ1-4	CASSKGQIQIGEKLFF
TRBV10-3	TRBJ2-7	CAISSGSIYEQYF
TRBV20-1	TRBJ2-7	CSARDLETGPFYEQYF
TRBV5-6	TRBJ2-3	CASSLPLVRGTDTQYF
TRBV18	TRBJ2-2	CASSLDSSNTGELFF
TRBV20-1	TRBJ2-1	CSAREAGLRNEQFF
TRBV16	TRBJ2-1	CASSPQRGGPDEQFF
TRBV19	TRBJ1-6	CASSMSGSYNSPLHF
TRBV20-1	TRBJ2-3	CSARDSGVVDTQYF
TRBV6-2/TRBV6-3	TRBJ2-7	CASLGRLSYEQYF
TRBV28	TRBJ2-5	CASSPQGSHQETQYF
TRBV29-1	TRBJ2-3	CSSQGNPDTQYF
TRBV12-5	TRBJ1-5	CASGPGTQPNQPQHF
TRBV20-1	TRBJ1-2	CSAVTGHLYGYTF